Below are 2 T cell receptor beta chains sequenced from a single sample in a study of cytomegalovirus exposure and HLA in healthy donors (dated by TCRdb to 2017 to 2019). Library construction relied on the immunoSEQ multiplex PCR assay. A mixture of 60 forward primers for TCR Vbeta segments and 13 reverse primers for TCR Jbeta segments was used in the multiplex PCR. Not all clones reach the TCRdb copy of this immuneACCESS table, which keeps in-frame sequences only. Checked studies attribute under half of the gap to unresolved V genes and leave the rest unexplained. Across this sample there are about 93,000 clones, with 70% to 85% seen only once. Of the sample, under 4% falls within the top ten clones. Sample: PBMCs. The receptor set was obtained from a man in his fifties or sixties in good health and CMV-seronegative.

The rearrangement links TRBV19 to TRBJ2-5, with D possibly being TRBD1 (6 bases). Trimming removed 3 bases from V and 0 bases from J, with 8 bases in between. The CDR3 extends over 14 amino acids. Germline V gene sequence: CDR1 LNHDA, CDR2 SQIVND (reference sequence). CDR3 sequence: CASSIGQHQETQYF. The DNA of the CDR3 is TGTGCCAGTAGTATTGGACAGCACCAAGAGACCCAGTACTTC. Filled out from reference TRBV19 and TRBJ2-5, the complete variable domain reads DGGITQSPKYLFRKEGQNVTLSCEQNLNHDAMYWYRQDPGQGLRLIYYSQIVNDFQKGDIAEGYSVSREKKESFPLTVTSAQKNPTAFYLCASSIGQHQETQYFGPGTRLLVL.

The chain recombines TRBV5-1 with TRBJ2-1, with D maybe TRBD1 (6 bases). Deletions cut 7 bases from V and 5 bases from J, with 13 bases between. Germline lookup yields CDR1 SGHRS and CDR2 YFSETQ. CDR3 length: 13 residues. This CDR3 is CASSLQGNNEQFF. CDR3 coding DNA: TGCGCCAGCTCCTTACAGGGCAACAATGAGCAGTTCTTC.